This is a list of T cell receptor beta chains from one sample in a study of cytomegalovirus exposure and HLA in healthy donors. The data were produced by immunoSEQ multiplex PCR, yet TCRdb's version contains in-frame clones alone and is incomplete. Its table lists 20,000 or so clones. Sequenced: PBMCs. These receptors all come from a man aged 55-75 years in good health and CMV-seropositive. Both conserved end residues are part of each CDR3. A D gene is named only where the DNA matches it firmly. Some rows have no size entry. The others give once, few or many, or a class for an expanded clone.

clone_size,d_call,j_call,cdr3_length,v_call,cdr3_aa,cdr3_nt
.,.,TRBJ1-1,13,TRBV5-1,CASSLLYSTEAFF,TGCGCCAGCAGCTTGTTATACAGCACTGAAGCTTTCTTT
.,TRBD1,TRBJ1-4,14,TRBV9,CASSPGQGGEKLFF,TGTGCCAGCAGCCCGGGACAGGGTGGGGAAAAACTGTTTTTT
.,.,TRBJ1-1,15,TRBV7-9,CASSLWEGGIPEAFF,TGTGCCAGCAGTCTATGGGAGGGGGGAATCCCTGAAGCTTTCTTT
.,.,TRBJ2-7,12,TRBV29-1,CSVEDGGYEQYF,TGCAGCGTTGAGGACGGAGGATACGAGCAGTACTTC
.,.,TRBJ1-5,15,TRBV18,CASSLDRMGLQPQHF,TGTGCCAGCTCACTAGATCGTATGGGGCTCCAGCCCCAGCATTTT
.,TRBD1,TRBJ1-1,16,TRBV30,CAWRGTGSLMNTEAFF,TGTGCCTGGAGAGGGACAGGGTCTTTAATGAACACTGAAGCTTTCTTT
.,.,TRBJ1-1,15,TRBV18,CASSPPSGTNTEAFF,TGTGCCAGCTCACCACCGAGCGGGACGAACACTGAAGCTTTCTTT
.,.,TRBJ1-2,15,TRBV4-1,CASSQSGQFNHGYTF,TGCGCCAGCAGCCAGTCAGGACAATTCAATCATGGCTACACCTTC
.,TRBD2,TRBJ2-3,16,TRBV7-9,CASSLLIAGGTDTQYF,TGTGCCAGCAGCTTATTGATAGCGGGAGGCACAGATACGCAGTATTTT
.,TRBD2,TRBJ2-3,16,TRBV7-8,CASSLLSGRGTDTQYF,TGTGCCAGCAGCCTTTTGAGCGGGAGGGGCACAGATACGCAGTATTTT
.,.,TRBJ2-5,11,TRBV20-1,CSGWGGETQYF,TGCAGTGGGTGGGGAGGCGAGACCCAGTACTTC
.,.,TRBJ2-1,11,TRBV20-1,CSARGRGGQFF,TGCAGTGCTAGAGGTAGAGGCGGCCAGTTCTTC
.,TRBD1,TRBJ1-1,14,TRBV7-9,CASSWGTENTEAFF,TGTGCCAGCAGCTGGGGGACAGAGAACACTGAAGCTTTCTTT
.,TRBD1,TRBJ2-7,14,TRBV6-5,CASSKGQGAYEQYF,TGTGCCAGCAGCAAGGGACAGGGGGCGTACGAGCAGTACTTC
medium-sized,.,TRBJ2-7,13,TRBV5-1,CASSWDKSYEQYF,TGCGCCAGCAGCTGGGACAAATCCTACGAGCAGTACTTC
.,.,TRBJ1-1,15,TRBV18,CASSPLGPMNTEAFF,TGTGCCAGCTCTCCCCTGGGCCCTATGAACACTGAAGCTTTCTTT
.,TRBD1,TRBJ1-1,15,TRBV7-9,CASSFLRDRVTEAFF,TGTGCCAGCAGCTTTTTAAGGGACAGGGTTACTGAAGCTTTCTTT
.,TRBD1,TRBJ2-5,15,TRBV13,CASSIKGGAGETQYF,TGTGCCAGCAGCATTAAAGGGGGCGCAGGGGAGACCCAGTACTTC
.,.,TRBJ1-1,12,TRBV30,CAWRDLGSEAFF,TGTGCCTGGAGAGACCTAGGCTCTGAAGCTTTCTTT
.,TRBD1,TRBJ2-7,15,TRBV30,CALLNRDRALYEQYF,TGTGCCTTGTTAAACCGGGACAGGGCCCTCTACGAGCAGTACTTC
.,.,TRBJ1-2,16,TRBV6-1,CASSEAWTGRVYGYTF,TGTGCCAGCAGTGAAGCCTGGACGGGGAGGGTCTATGGCTACACCTTC
.,TRBD1,TRBJ2-1,15,TRBV11-2,CASRINRGAYNEQFF,TGTGCCAGCAGAATCAACAGGGGAGCCTACAATGAGCAGTTCTTC
.,.,TRBJ1-1,12,TRBV29-1,CSVGGGNTEAFF,TGCAGCGTGGGGGGAGGGAACACTGAAGCTTTCTTT
.,.,TRBJ1-5,14,TRBV30,CAWSTRGNGQPQHF,TGTGCCTGGAGCACAAGGGGCAACGGTCAGCCCCAGCATTTT
.,TRBD1,TRBJ2-2,14,TRBV2,CASSVQGARGELFF,TGTGCCAGCAGTGTTCAGGGGGCAAGGGGGGAGCTGTTTTTT
.,.,TRBJ1-5,19,TRBV30,CAWSVRAGSYSSSNQPQHF,TGTGCCTGGAGTGTAAGGGCAGGGTCTTATAGCTCTTCTAATCAGCCCCAGCATTTT
.,.,TRBJ1-5,16,TRBV19,CASGNQGIYSNQPQHF,TGTGCCAGTGGTAATCAGGGGATTTATAGCAATCAGCCCCAGCATTTT
.,.,TRBJ1-5,14,TRBV7-2,CASSLETGNQPQHF,TGTGCCAGCAGCTTAGAGACAGGTAATCAGCCCCAGCATTTT
.,TRBD1,TRBJ2-3,14,TRBV29-1,CSVEFGTGWDTQYF,TGCAGCGTTGAATTCGGGACAGGGTGGGATACGCAGTATTTT